This TCR beta chain came from a study of blood T cell repertoires in COVID-19. Study background: Samples taken during acute and convalescent COVID-19 were collected in the United States, Italy and Spain. T cells, B-cell-depleted T cells, or PBMCs provided the cDNA or gDNA that served as material.

This clone was seen only once. As processed by the authors: Amplification with reference gene primers provided the estimates of nucleated cell counts. This table comes from immunoSEQ multiplex PCR, and its TCRdb copy is limited to in-frame clones, with some not included. Clonal size and the V and J genes are those of that table, whereas D and trimming came from the DNA. Of roughly 100,000 clones detected, approximately 90% appear once; the ten largest clones hold 5% to 5.5%. Losses at the gene ends were 4 bases for V and 3 bases for J; bases not matched to a gene: 11. Germline V CDR1 and CDR2: SGDLS, YYNGEE. There are 16 residues in the CDR3.

This chain joins TRBV9 and TRBJ2-7, with 9 positions matching TRBD2. The sequenced material came from peripheral blood. The TCR sequence derives from a man aged 50 to 59 with acute or convalescent COVID-19. CDR3 protein: CASSPSGEVINYEQYF. Here the CDR3 DNA reads TGTGCCAGCAGCCCTAGCGGGGAGGTCATCAACTACGAGCAGTACTTC.